Below are 11 T cell receptor beta chains sequenced from a single sample in a study of T cell responses to AZD1222 COVID-19 vaccine (dated by TCRdb to the early 2020s). What this sample's time point label stands for: baseline before first vaccination. The library came from the immunoSEQ multiplex PCR assay. Entries here come from immuneACCESS through TCRdb and include only in-frame sequences with V and J called. Some clones fail to appear in such tables; in the studies checked, an unresolved V gene covers under half of the shortfall, and the cause of the remainder is unknown. Within this sample are tens of thousands of clones, with around 84% of them counted one time only. The ten largest account for about 9.4% of the sample. The input for sequencing was peripheral blood, taken on day 0 of AZD1222 vaccination. The receptors derive from an adult in good health.

This chain connects TRBV4-1 to TRBJ2-7; possibly TRBD1 for D (5 bases). The CDR3 loop spans 14 amino acids. CDR1 and CDR2 from the germline V gene are MGHRA and YSYEKL. Trimming took off 1 base at V and 2 bases at J, with 9 bases between the two ends. CDR3 in amino acids: CASSQAAGPYEQYF. The CDR3 DNA is TGCGCCAGCAGCCAAGCCGCAGGGCCCTACGAGCAGTACTTC.

This sequence joins TRBV10-1 and TRBJ2-1, with 8 bases lining up with TRBD2. The J segment lost 4 bases and the V segment lost 6 bases, leaving 11 bases of the junction unmatched. The CDR3 spans 16 residues. In germline, CDR1 is WNHNN, CDR2 SYGVQD (reference sequence). As DNA, the CDR3 is TGCGCCAGCAGCCAACTGAAGGGCGGGGGGTACAATGAGCAGTTCTTC. The encoded protein is CASSQLKGGGYNEQFF.

The chain employs TRBV29-1 and TRBJ2-5; 8 nucleotides agree with TRBD1. From germline, CDR1 is SQVTM and CDR2 ANQGSEA. With V trimmed by 7 bases and J by 1 base, 8 bases remained unmatched. This CDR3 is 14 amino acids long. The CDR3 region has the DNA TGCAGCGGGGAGACCGGGACAGGCCAAGAGACCCAGTACTTC. As protein: CSGETGTGQETQYF.

The sample holds one count of this clone. The chain uses TRBV3-1 (or the pseudogene TRBV3-2) and TRBJ1-2; a weak D match, TRBD1 (5 bases). This CDR3 contains 13 residues. Trimming shortened V by 4 bases and J by 2 bases, and 8 bases separated the two germline ends. The germline V gene encodes CDR1 LGHDT and CDR2 YNNKEL (reference sequence). The CDR3 spells CASSPGPNYGYTF. The DNA of the CDR3 is TGTGCCAGCAGCCCGGGACCCAACTATGGCTACACCTTC.

The chain carries TRBV5-3 and TRBJ2-1; maybe TRBD2 (5 bases). TRBV5-3 is an ORF, with its function uncertain. The CDR3 runs 13 residues. Trimming cost V 1 base and J 4 bases, with 6 bases left between them. Here the CDR3 reads CARSLRRYNEQFF. Written as DNA, the CDR3 is TGTGCCAGAAGCTTGAGGAGGTACAATGAGCAGTTCTTC.

The chain's CDR3 is CASSISRNTEAFF. The CDR3 DNA reads as TGTGCCAGCAGCATTTCAAGGAACACTGAAGCTTTCTTT. This chain joins TRBV12-3 or TRBV12-4 and TRBJ1-1; D unresolved. The ends were cut back, 6 bases at V and 1 base at J, with 9 bases in the middle. This CDR3 has 13 residues.

V and J are TRBV29-1 and TRBJ1-2, with D maybe TRBD1 (5 bases). The CDR3 sequence is 15 residues long. Trimming stripped 6 bases from V and 3 bases from J, with 20 bases between. The germline CDR1 and CDR2 sequences are SQVTM and ANQGSEA. The CDR3 DNA sequence: TGCAGCGTCCTAGGCGGCTTGGGGGTCCACTATGGCTACACCTTC. This gives the protein CSVLGGLGVHYGYTF.

This clone has a single count. The chain couples TRBV6-1 to TRBJ1-5, with D tentatively TRBD1 (5 bases). V dropped 3 bases and J dropped 3 bases, with 12 bases sitting between them. CDR1 and CDR2 (germline): MNHNS, SASEGT. The CDR3 contains 15 residues. DNA of the CDR3: TGTGCCAGCAGTGACCTCACAGGTCACAATCAGCCCCAGCATTTT. The encoded protein is CASSDLTGHNQPQHF.

This clone was seen a few times. The chain has TRBV30 and TRBJ2-7; D is possibly TRBD2 (5 bases). V was trimmed by 2 bases and J by 9 bases, leaving 20 bases between them. The CDR3 has 14 residues. In germline, CDR1 is GTSNPN, CDR2 SVGIG (reference sequence). CDR3 residues: CAWSPRGNGERQYF. The CDR3 region has the DNA TGTGCCTGGAGTCCCCGCGGCAACGGGGAACGGCAGTACTTC. The complete variable domain, with remaining parts taken from reference TRBV30 and TRBJ2-7, reads SQTIHQWPATLVQPVGSPLSLECTVEGTSNPNLYWYRQAAGRGLQLLFYSVGIGQISSEVPQNLSASRPQDRQFILSSKKLLLSDSGFYLCAWSPRGNGERQYFGPGTRLTVT.

The chain employs TRBV5-1 and TRBJ2-1, with 12 bases fitting TRBD2. Looked up from germline, CDR1 is SGHRS and CDR2 is YFSETQ. Trimming cost V 3 bases and J 4 bases; bases outside gene matches: 5. This CDR3 comprises 16 residues. In nucleotides, the CDR3 is TGCGCCAGCAGCTCGGGACTAGCGGGTATGTACAATGAGCAGTTCTTC. Protein product: CASSSGLAGMYNEQFF.

This clone was found once. The chain is built from TRBV5-6 and TRBJ1-2; weak D call: TRBD1 (6 bases). The germline gives CDR1 SGHDT, CDR2 YYEEEE. Trimming pared 1 base from V and 3 bases from J, leaving 13 bases between. This CDR3 is built from 15 residues. CDR3 in DNA: TGTGCCAGCAGCTTGTCTGCAGGGGCTTACTATGGCTACACCTTC. Protein sequence: CASSLSAGAYYGYTF. The complete variable domain, with remaining parts taken from reference TRBV5-6 and TRBJ1-2, reads DAGVTQSPTHLIKTRGQQVTLRCSPKSGHDTVSWYQQALGQGPQFIFQYYEEEERQRGNFPDRFSGHQFPNYSSELNVNALLLGDSALYLCASSLSAGAYYGYTFGSGTRLTVV.